The 6 T cell receptor beta chains below come from one sample, sequenced in a study of identical twins' blood T cells. Each CDR3 protein gets one entry after TCRdb re-called the 5' RACE reads with MiXCR. The sample has 350,000 to 450,000 distinct CDR3 sequences, around 30% seen once. Source material: PBMCs. These TCRs come from a woman aged 18 to 50 in good health.

V is TRBV4-3 and J is TRBJ2-5; D is unresolved. The CDR3 has 15 residues. V lost 0 bases and J 5 bases, leaving 13 bases between the germline ends. Germline loops: CDR1 LGHNA, CDR2 YSLEER. For the CDR3, the DNA is TGCGCCAGCAGCCAAGATCTTAGGAAGTCGGAGACCCAGTACTTC. It is translated as CASSQDLRKSETQYF.

The chain carries TRBV12-3 or TRBV12-4 and TRBJ1-2; D uncertain. The CDR3 runs to 13 residues. Trimming cost V 1 base and J 3 bases, with 6 bases left between them. The DNA of the CDR3 is TGTGCCAGCAGTTTAGTCAGCGACTATGGCTACACCTTC. It translates to CASSLVSDYGYTF.

The gene calls are TRBV5-4 and TRBJ2-7; no clear D gene. V lost 4 bases and J 6 bases, leaving 8 bases between the germline ends. The CDR3 consists of 11 residues. CDR1 and CDR2 from the germline V gene are SGHNT and YYREEE (reference sequence). CDR3 amino acids: CASSLFGEQYF. Written as DNA, the CDR3 is TGTGCCAGCAGCCTCTTTGGCGAGCAGTACTTC.

Only one count was recorded for this clonotype. The germline gene is not matched at one end of the junction; a read error may be the cause. The chain is built from TRBV20-1 and TRBJ1-2, with TRBD1 matching over 7 bases. CDR3 length: 13 amino acids. Germline CDR1 reads DFQATT; CDR2 reads SNEGSKA (reference sequence). The CDR3, as DNA: TGTAGTGCTTCGACAGGGAGGGCCCTTGGCTACACCTTC. This gives the protein CSASTGRALGYTF.

V is TRBV19 and J is TRBJ2-7; 9 bases are a match to TRBD2. Germline values: CDR1 LNHDA, CDR2 SQIVND (reference sequence). This CDR3 has 13 amino acids. Germline trimming cut 4 bases from V and 7 bases from J; bases unmatched to any gene: 5. This CDR3 reads CASSTGLAQEQYF. The DNA of the CDR3 is TGTGCCAGTAGTACGGGACTAGCCCAAGAGCAGTACTTC.

In its sample, this clonotype was seen a few times. V usage is TRBV11-2 and J usage is TRBJ1-1; D gene ambiguous. V lost 5 bases to trimming and J lost 6 bases, with 13 bases between them. The length of the CDR3 is 13 residues. CDR1 SGHAT and CDR2 FQNNGV come from the germline V gene. CDR3 nucleotide sequence: TGTGCCAGCAGCCCCCTCGGGTGGGCTGAAGCTTTCTTT. This encodes CASSPLGWAEAFF.